The sequence of this T cell receptor beta chain was determined in a study of T cell repertoires in cytomegalovirus infection. Study overall: Recently identified HLA-C-restricted CMV epitopes and well-studied HLA-B-restricted CMV epitopes were used by the study. Signatures in public TCR beta sequences pointed to both CMV infection and matching HLA type. Broader study findings: Dominating the ex vivo response were HLA-C-restricted CMV-specific TCR beta clonotypes.

The CDR3 totals 14 residues. Germline V gives CDR1 MNHEY, CDR2 SMNVEV (reference sequence). With 6 bases removed from V and 2 bases from J, the gap between germline ends came to 11 bases. With respect to this clonotype: The antigen is undetermined.

In TCRdb, the reads were re-called with MiXCR into one record per CDR3 protein. The sample has 650,000 to 900,000 distinct CDR3 sequences, roughly 33% seen once. The source material was cultured CD8+ T cells from PBMCs, sampled from culture after CMV antigen stimulation. This rearrangement joins TRBV27 to TRBJ2-1; no firm D call. This sequence originates from a human donor in good health (CMV status not recorded). Some clones in this sample may be carry-over from other donors' samples. The CDR3, as DNA: TGTGCCAGCAGATCGGACGGACCCTACAATGAGCAGTTCTTC. This translates into CASRSDGPYNEQFF.